This T cell receptor (beta chain) derives from a study of cytomegalovirus exposure and HLA in healthy donors. Looking at the study overall: Earlier findings included some 100 million unique TCR beta sequences obtained from 150 million to 200 million T cells.

On this clone itself: As yet, its antigen is unknown.

Notes on the study in general: High specificity and sensitivity for cytomegalovirus status were reported for the classifier. There were reportedly fewer N-insertions in an Asian-associated ancestry cluster than the approximately 600-donor mean, in a later analysis. Follow-up analysis later connected one missense variant in DCLRE1C with trimming of TCR beta V- and J-genes.

60 Vbeta and 13 Jbeta primers were used in PCR. Sequencing was performed with immunoSEQ multiplex PCR; in TCRdb, only in-frame clones are kept and a portion is missing. The table lists under 150,000 clones, more than 75% of them singletons. V shed 3 bases, J shed 1 base, and the junction held 1 base outside the gene matches. The germline gives CDR1 SGDLS, CDR2 YYNGEE. This CDR3 is built from 14 residues. The source material was PBMCs. This clonotype was obtained from a female donor in good health and CMV-seronegative. The chain combines TRBV9 with TRBJ1-5; 7 bases agree with TRBD1. The DNA of the CDR3 is TGTGCCAGCAGCGCACAGGGGAGCAATCAGCCCCAGCATTTT. Its protein product is CASSAQGSNQPQHF. Full variable domain (remainder filled in from reference TRBV9 and TRBJ1-5): DSGVTQTPKHLITATGQRVTLRCSPRSGDLSVYWYQQSLDQGLQFLIQYYNGEERAKGNILERFSAQQFPDLHSELNLSSLELGDSALYFCASSAQGSNQPQHFGDGTRLSIL.